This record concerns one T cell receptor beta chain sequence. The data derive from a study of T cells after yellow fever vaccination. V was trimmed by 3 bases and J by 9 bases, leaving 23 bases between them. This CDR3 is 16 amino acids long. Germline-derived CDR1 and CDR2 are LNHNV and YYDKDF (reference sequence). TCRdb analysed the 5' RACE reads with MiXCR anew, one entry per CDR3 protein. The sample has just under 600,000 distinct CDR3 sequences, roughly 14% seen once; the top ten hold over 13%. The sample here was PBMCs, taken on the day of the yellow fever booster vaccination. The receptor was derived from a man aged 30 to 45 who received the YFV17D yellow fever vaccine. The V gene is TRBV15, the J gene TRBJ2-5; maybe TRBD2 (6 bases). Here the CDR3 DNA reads TGTGCCACCAGCAGTTTTGGGCCCCCTGAGTGGGAGGCCCAGTACTTC. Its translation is CATSSFGPPEWEAQYF.